The text below deals with one T cell receptor (beta chain). Its antigen is unknown. Germline CDR1 SGHNT, CDR2 YYREEE (reference sequence). The CDR3 runs 14 residues. V dropped 5 bases and J dropped 5 bases, with 17 bases sitting between them. These data come from a study of shared clonotypes between healthy human individuals. The wider study: The donor pool was made up of two women and a few men aged 18 to 49.

Naive CD8 cells were CD45RO-negative, positively selected for CCR7, excluding terminally differentiated effector memory CD45RA+ cells. Study-wide results and limits: Rarefaction analysis demonstrated incomplete sorted-subset sequencing notwithstanding large depth. Donor scarcity curtailed the genetic and exposure-history diversity represented herein. Non-shared clonotypes had lower generation probabilities than clonotypes shared by all four sorted-subset donors.

The protocol was immunoSEQ multiplex PCR, while the TCRdb copy is restricted to in-frame clones and leaves out a portion. There are 1.5 million to 2.5 million clones in the sample; about 95% occur only once, and 1% to 1.5% lies in the top ten. What was sequenced was naive CD8+ T cells sorted from blood. This sequence originates from a man younger than 30 in good health. V usage is TRBV5-4 and J usage is TRBJ2-7; D gene uncertain. This chain's CDR3 is CASRIGQENHEQYF. DNA for the CDR3: TGTGCCAGCAGGATAGGGCAGGAGAACCACGAGCAGTACTTC.